This TCR beta chain emerged from a study of cytomegalovirus exposure and HLA in healthy donors. Libraries were prepared by immunoSEQ multiplex PCR; TCRdb keeps only in-frame clonotypes and omits some of them. The repertoire holds 210,000 or so clones, with 85% to 90% as singletons. Study observations and caveats: Cytomegalovirus association was listed for under 200 TCR beta chains.

From germline, CDR1 is SGHRS and CDR2 YFSETQ. This CDR3 has 14 amino acids. The V and J ends lost 4 bases and 5 bases, in that order; junction bases with no gene match: 6. In the case of this clone: Its target is not known.

The sequence came from a woman under 30 in good health and CMV-seronegative. This chain links TRBV5-1 with TRBJ2-1, with TRBD2 identical over 7 bases. Source material: PBMCs. The CDR3 region is CASSPSGNDNEQFF. Written as DNA, the CDR3 is TGCGCCAGCAGCCCGAGCGGGAATGACAATGAGCAGTTCTTC.